A single sample is the source of the 21 T cell receptor beta chains below, sequenced in a study of vaccination and CD4 T cells after COVID-19. Treatment defined: 10-day PBMC culture with coronavirus spike peptide pools or control peptides (ViraFEST assay). Gathering of the CD4+ T cells, from the unexposed donor, took place before the COVID-19 pandemic (2011-2018). The antigens for these receptors are not known. The Oncomine TCR Beta short-read assay was applied to DNA of cultured CD4+ T cells. MiXCR was run by TCRdb on the PCR reads, yielding one entry per CDR3 protein. The sample contains over 7,500 distinct CDR3 sequences, 34% of which appear only once. The sample comprised CD4+ T cells from blood, cultured in vitro. The origin of the receptors is a human donor in good health.

This clonotype has only a few counts. The J gene is TRBJ1-1, the V gene TRBV19; possibly TRBD1 for D (5 bases). The CDR3 runs 14 residues. V gave up 7 bases and J gave up 0 bases, with 12 bases separating them. Germline V gene lookup returns CDR1 LNHDA and CDR2 SQIVND (reference sequence). Here the CDR3 reads CASIGRGVNTEAFF. The DNA of the CDR3 is TGTGCCAGTATTGGTCGAGGGGTGAACACTGAAGCTTTCTTT.

The chain couples TRBV2 to TRBJ1-5; D perhaps matches TRBD1 (5 bases). This CDR3 region has 15 residues. CDR1 is SNHLY, CDR2 FYNNEI, per germline. Trimming left V 8 bases short and J 4 bases short, with 18 bases between. The chain's CDR3 is CASERKGQHNQPQHF. DNA for the CDR3: TGTGCCAGCGAGCGGAAGGGGCAGCATAATCAGCCCCAGCATTTT.

This clonotype appeared a single time. V gene TRBV5-1 combines with J gene TRBJ2-5; a weak D match, TRBD1 (6 bases). V was clipped by 2 bases and J by 5 bases, with 10 bases between them. The CDR3 has 13 amino acids. Germline loops: CDR1 SGHRS, CDR2 YFSETQ. CDR3 in amino acids: CASSFEGGETQYF. CDR3 nucleotides: TGCGCCAGCAGCTTTGAAGGGGGTGAGACCCAGTACTTC.

V is TRBV27 and J is TRBJ2-7; tentative D call: TRBD1 (6 bases). Between the trimmed V and J ends, which lost 3 bases and 6 bases, there was a span of 15 bases. CDR1 and CDR2 from the germline V gene are MNHEY and SMNVEV (reference sequence). The length of the CDR3 is 14 residues. CDR3 protein: CASSFRTDSSEQYF. CDR3 bases: TGTGCCAGCAGTTTTCGGACAGATTCTTCCGAGCAGTACTTC.

The rearrangement links TRBV12-3 or TRBV12-4 to TRBJ2-7; tentatively, D is TRBD2 (5 bases). The length of the CDR3 is 14 residues. Trimming removed 3 bases at V and 6 bases at J, with 15 bases between. The CDR3 region is CASSLREGLGEQYF. The CDR3 DNA is TGTGCCAGCAGTTTGAGGGAAGGGCTAGGCGAGCAGTACTTC.

This clonotype was observed a handful of times. The genes are TRBV7-8 and TRBJ1-5, with TRBD1 as a possible D gene (6 bases). CDR1 is SGHVS, CDR2 FQNEAQ, per germline. The germline V and J ends were trimmed by 4 bases and 4 bases, with 11 bases remaining between them. CDR3 length: 14 residues. CDR3 sequence (DNA): TGTGCCAGCAGCTATAACAGGGAAAATCAGCCCCAGCATTTT. Its translation is CASSYNRENQPQHF.

This clonotype was counted only a few times. This chain uses TRBV7-8 with TRBJ1-3, with 7 bases lining up with TRBD1. Germline V gene data show CDR1 as SGHVS and CDR2 as FQNEAQ. Unmatched junction bases numbered 12, after V lost 4 bases and J lost 6 bases. The CDR3 has 16 amino acids. This chain's CDR3 is CASSSDRLQTENTIYF. CDR3 sequence (DNA): TGTGCCAGCAGCTCGGACAGGCTTCAAACAGAAAACACCATATATTTT.

The chain carries TRBV12-5 and TRBJ1-1; D possibly corresponds to TRBD1 (5 bases). The CDR3 is 15 residues long. The V gene's germline CDR1 is LGHNT and CDR2 FRNRAP. The germline V and J ends were trimmed by 0 bases and 1 base, with 9 bases remaining between them. In DNA, the CDR3 is TGTGCTAGTGGTTTGGTACCGGGGGGGAACACTGAAGCTTTCTTT. Residues: CASGLVPGGNTEAFF.

This clonotype has a handful of counts. The genes are TRBV18 and TRBJ1-1, with D perhaps matching TRBD1 (5 bases). The CDR3 spans 13 residues. CDR1 and CDR2 from the germline V gene are KGHSH and LQKENI. Trimming shortened V by 5 bases and J by 1 base, and 8 bases separated the two germline ends. The CDR3 reads CASSAQENTEAFF. The CDR3 DNA reads as TGTGCCAGCTCAGCACAGGAGAACACTGAAGCTTTCTTT.

J is TRBJ2-5 and V is TRBV7-2; 9 bases fit TRBD2. With 1 base clipped from V and 7 bases from J, the junction kept 4 bases outside the gene matches. The germline V gene has CDR1 SGHTA and CDR2 FQGNSA. The length of the CDR3 is 14 residues. CDR3 coding DNA: TGTGCCAGCAGCTTAGAGCGGGGGGCCACGACCCAGTACTTC. This codes for CASSLERGATTQYF.

The V gene is TRBV29-1, the J gene TRBJ2-5, with 7 bases identical to TRBD2. The CDR3 spans 16 residues. The germline V gene has CDR1 SQVTM and CDR2 ANQGSEA. The J segment lost 5 bases and the V segment lost 5 bases, leaving 17 bases of the junction unmatched. CDR3 nucleotide sequence: TGCAGCGTTTCGCGCCCTCTAGCGGTGGTATGGGAGACCCAGTACTTC. Encoded protein: CSVSRPLAVVWETQYF.

This chain uses TRBV6-1 with TRBJ2-7; TRBD2 agrees at 7 bases. Germline V CDR1 and CDR2: MNHNS, SASEGT. The J segment lost 4 bases and the V segment lost 6 bases, leaving 6 bases of the junction unmatched. CDR3 length equals 13 residues. CDR3 residues: CASRLMGGYEQYF. The CDR3 DNA is TGTGCCAGCAGATTGATGGGGGGGTACGAGCAGTACTTC.

In DNA, the CDR3 is TGTGCCAGCAGTGAAAGGGCGGGGGGTCTAGGGGAGACCCAGTACTTC. Translated: CASSERAGGLGETQYF. This sequence joins TRBV6-1 and TRBJ2-5; TRBD2 agrees at 8 bases. CDR3 length: 16 amino acids. The V segment lost 2 bases and the J segment 5 bases; nucleotides outside the gene matches: 10. The germline CDR1 and CDR2 sequences are MNHNS and SASEGT.

This clonotype was recorded a few times. V gene TRBV19 combines with J gene TRBJ1-6; no definite D call. CDR3 length: 15 amino acids. Germline V gene data show CDR1 as LNHDA and CDR2 as SQIVND (reference sequence). V was pared by 3 bases and J by 3 bases, with 9 bases between. CDR3 protein: CASSMVTYYNSPLHF. CDR3 sequence (DNA): TGTGCCAGTAGTATGGTCACCTACTATAATTCACCCCTCCACTTT.

The chain employs TRBV6-2 or TRBV6-3 and TRBJ1-2; 7 nucleotides agree with TRBD1. Unmatched junction bases numbered 11, after V lost 5 bases and J lost 2 bases. Germline CDR1 MNHEY, CDR2 SVGEGT. This CDR3 region has 16 residues. CDR3: CASSRFDRVANYGYTF. The CDR3 coding sequence is TGTGCCAGCAGTCGCTTCGACAGGGTCGCCAACTATGGCTACACCTTC.

The chain carries TRBV20-1 and TRBJ1-1; D might be TRBD1 (5 bases). V shed 0 bases and J shed 6 bases, with 14 bases lying between them. This CDR3 has 14 residues. Germline V CDR1 and CDR2: DFQATT, SNEGSKA (reference sequence). Written as DNA, the CDR3 is TGCAGTGCTAGAGATCCTCGGGGGATCGCTGAAGCTTTCTTT. Its protein is CSARDPRGIAEAFF.

This CDR3 reads CASSGQQGGELFF. The CDR3 DNA reads TGCGCCAGCAGTGGACAGCAAGGCGGGGAGCTGTTTTTT. V is TRBV10-1 and J is TRBJ2-2, with D perhaps matching TRBD1 (5 bases). V was shortened by 4 bases and J by 7 bases, with 10 bases between the two germline ends. This CDR3 has 13 residues. Germline V CDR1 and CDR2: WNHNN, SYGVQD (reference sequence).

The V and J genes are TRBV6-1 and TRBJ1-2, with 12 bases identical to TRBD1. Germline V gives CDR1 MNHNS, CDR2 SASEGT. The CDR3 has 15 amino acids. Trimming removed 3 bases from V and 7 bases from J; junction bases left unmatched: 6. CDR3 loop: CASSEMGQGASGYTF. The CDR3 DNA is TGTGCCAGCAGTGAGATGGGACAGGGGGCGAGTGGCTACACCTTC.

This clonotype has more than one count but fewer than ten. This chain connects TRBV6-4 to TRBJ2-1, with D perhaps being TRBD1 or TRBD2 (5 bases each). Trimming took 0 bases from V and 4 from J, leaving 13 bases between them. CDR3 length: 16 residues. Germline values: CDR1 MRHNA, CDR2 SNTAGT. This CDR3 reads CASSDSSGGDYNEQFF. For the CDR3, the DNA is TGTGCCAGCAGTGACTCGAGTGGGGGAGATTACAATGAGCAGTTCTTC.

The chain links TRBV30 to TRBJ2-3; D is undetermined. This CDR3 comprises 12 residues. V was shortened by 4 bases and J by 4 bases, with 9 bases between the two germline ends. The V gene's germline CDR1 is GTSNPN and CDR2 SVGIG (reference sequence). The CDR3 DNA reads TGTGCCTGGACTTGGGCCCCAGATACGCAGTATTTT. It codes for CAWTWAPDTQYF.

The V gene is TRBV5-1, the J gene TRBJ1-1; unclear D gene. CDR1 and CDR2 (germline): SGHRS, YFSETQ. The CDR3 sequence is 13 residues long. V lost 0 bases and J lost 3, with 6 bases in between. The CDR3 spells CASSLGGDTEAFF. For the CDR3, the DNA is TGCGCCAGCAGCTTGGGTGGGGACACTGAAGCTTTCTTT.